The T cell receptor beta chain described here comes from a study of control samples from healthy donors and cancer patients. Turning to this clone: Other nucleotide sequences from this sample produce the same CDR3.

Using immunoSEQ multiplex PCR, the repertoire was profiled, and TCRdb retains in-frame clones only, with some absent. This sample has 85,000 to 95,000 clones, with about 85% found just once. Germline V CDR1 and CDR2: SGHRS, YFSETQ. The CDR3 contains 15 residues. The V gene lost 0 bases and the J gene lost 4 bases, with 12 bases spanning the gap. The genes are TRBV5-1 and TRBJ2-3, with a possible D match to TRBD2 (6 bases). The source of this sequence is a woman in her 70s in good health. Specimen: blood. CDR3 DNA: TGCGCCAGCAGCTTGGTGGGGGGTCTCGCAGATACGCAGTATTTT. Translated, it gives CASSLVGGLADTQYF.